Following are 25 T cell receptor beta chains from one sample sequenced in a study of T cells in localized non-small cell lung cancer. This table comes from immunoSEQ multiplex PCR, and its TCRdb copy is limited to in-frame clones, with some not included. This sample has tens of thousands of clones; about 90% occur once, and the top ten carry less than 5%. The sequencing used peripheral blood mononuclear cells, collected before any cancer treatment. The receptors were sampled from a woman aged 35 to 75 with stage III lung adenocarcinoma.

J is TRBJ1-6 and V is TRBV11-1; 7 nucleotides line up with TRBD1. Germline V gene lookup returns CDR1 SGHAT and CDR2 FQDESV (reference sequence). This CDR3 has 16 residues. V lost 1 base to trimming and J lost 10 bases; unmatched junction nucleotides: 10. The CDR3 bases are TGTGCCAGCAGCTTAGTCTTAGGGACAGAGATGTCACCCCTCCACTTT. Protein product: CASSLVLGTEMSPLHF. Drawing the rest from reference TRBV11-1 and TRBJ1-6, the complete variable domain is EAEVAQSPRYKITEKSQAVAFWCDPISGHATLYWYRQILGQGPELLVQFQDESVVDDSQLPKDRFSAERLKGVDSTLKIQPAELGDSAMYLCASSLVLGTEMSPLHFGNGTRLTVT.

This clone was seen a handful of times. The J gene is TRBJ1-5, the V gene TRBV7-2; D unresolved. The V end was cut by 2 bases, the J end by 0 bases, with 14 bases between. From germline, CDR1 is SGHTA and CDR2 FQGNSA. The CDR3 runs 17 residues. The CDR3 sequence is CASSLTSNEYSNQPQHF. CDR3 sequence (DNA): TGTGCCAGCAGCTTAACTTCGAACGAGTATAGCAATCAGCCCCAGCATTTT.

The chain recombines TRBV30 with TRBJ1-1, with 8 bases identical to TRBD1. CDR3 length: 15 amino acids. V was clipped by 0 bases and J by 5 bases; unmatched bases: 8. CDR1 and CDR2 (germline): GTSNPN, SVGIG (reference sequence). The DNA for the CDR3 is TGTGCCTGGAGTGTCTCTAGGACAGGGATAACTGAAGCTTTCTTT. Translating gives CAWSVSRTGITEAFF.

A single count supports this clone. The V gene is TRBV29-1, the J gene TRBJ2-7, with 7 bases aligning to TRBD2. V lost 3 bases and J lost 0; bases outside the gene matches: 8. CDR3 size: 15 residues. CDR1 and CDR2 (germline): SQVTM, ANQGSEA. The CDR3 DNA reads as TGCAGCGTTGATGGGGTGCGGGGGAGCTCCTACGAGCAGTACTTC. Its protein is CSVDGVRGSSYEQYF.

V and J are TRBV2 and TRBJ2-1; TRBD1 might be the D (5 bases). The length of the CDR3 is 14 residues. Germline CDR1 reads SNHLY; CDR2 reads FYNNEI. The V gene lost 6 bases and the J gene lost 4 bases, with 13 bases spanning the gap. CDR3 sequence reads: CASRRTLQYNEQFF. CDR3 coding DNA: TGTGCCAGCAGAAGGACACTTCAATACAATGAGCAGTTCTTC. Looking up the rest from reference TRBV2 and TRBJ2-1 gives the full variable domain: EPEVTQTPSHQVTQMGQEVILRCVPISNHLYFYWYRQILGQKVEFLVSFYNNEISEKSEIFDDQFSVERPDGSNFTLKIRSTKLEDSAMYFCASRRTLQYNEQFFGPGTRLTVL.

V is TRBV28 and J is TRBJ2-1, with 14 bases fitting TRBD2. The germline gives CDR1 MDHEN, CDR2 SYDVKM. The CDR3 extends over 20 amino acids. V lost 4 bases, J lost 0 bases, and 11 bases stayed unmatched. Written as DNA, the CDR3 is TGTGCCAGCAGTTACCTTGGACTAGCGGGAGGAGAGAGCTCCTACAATGAGCAGTTCTTC. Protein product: CASSYLGLAGGESSYNEQFF.

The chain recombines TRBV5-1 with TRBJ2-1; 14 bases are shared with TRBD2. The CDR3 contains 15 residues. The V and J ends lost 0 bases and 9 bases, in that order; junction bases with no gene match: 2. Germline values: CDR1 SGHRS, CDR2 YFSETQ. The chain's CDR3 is CASSLGTSGRIEQFF. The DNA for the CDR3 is TGCGCCAGCAGCTTGGGGACTAGCGGGAGGATTGAGCAGTTCTTC.

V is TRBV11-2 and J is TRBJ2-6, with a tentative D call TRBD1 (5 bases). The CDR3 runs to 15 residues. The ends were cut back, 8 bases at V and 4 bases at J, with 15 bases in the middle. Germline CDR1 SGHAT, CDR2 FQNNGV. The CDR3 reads CASLSVRTGANVLTF. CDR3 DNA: TGTGCCAGCCTCTCAGTTAGGACAGGGGCCAACGTCCTGACTTTC.

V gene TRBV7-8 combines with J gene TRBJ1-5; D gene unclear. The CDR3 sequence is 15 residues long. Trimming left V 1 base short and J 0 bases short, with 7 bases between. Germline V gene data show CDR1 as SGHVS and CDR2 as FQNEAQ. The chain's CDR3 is CASSLVRVSNQPQHF. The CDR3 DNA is TGTGCCAGCAGCTTAGTCCGGGTTAGCAATCAGCCCCAGCATTTT.

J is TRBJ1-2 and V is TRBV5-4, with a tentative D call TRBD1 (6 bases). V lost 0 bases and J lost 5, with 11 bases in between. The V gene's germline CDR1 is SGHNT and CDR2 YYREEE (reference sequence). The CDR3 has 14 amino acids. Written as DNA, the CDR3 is TGTGCCAGCAGCTTGGAGACAGGCCCATATGGCTACACCTTC. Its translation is CASSLETGPYGYTF.

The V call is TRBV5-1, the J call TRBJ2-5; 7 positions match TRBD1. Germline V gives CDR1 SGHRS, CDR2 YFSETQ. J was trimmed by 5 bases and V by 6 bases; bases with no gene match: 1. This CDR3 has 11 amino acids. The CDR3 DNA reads TGCGCCAGCATACAGGGGGAGACCCAGTACTTC. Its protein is CASIQGETQYF.

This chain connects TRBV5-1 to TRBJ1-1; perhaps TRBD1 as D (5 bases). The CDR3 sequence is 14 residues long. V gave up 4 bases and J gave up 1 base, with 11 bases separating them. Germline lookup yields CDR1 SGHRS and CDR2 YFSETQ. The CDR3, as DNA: TGCGCCAGCAGCCTTCAAGGACAGAACACTGAAGCTTTCTTT. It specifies CASSLQGQNTEAFF.

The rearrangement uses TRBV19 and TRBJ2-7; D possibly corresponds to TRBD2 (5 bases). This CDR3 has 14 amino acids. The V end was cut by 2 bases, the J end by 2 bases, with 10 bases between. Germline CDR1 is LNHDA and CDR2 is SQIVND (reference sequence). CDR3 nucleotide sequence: TGTGCCAGTAGTATAAGACTGAGGGCCTACGAGCAGTACTTC. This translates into CASSIRLRAYEQYF.

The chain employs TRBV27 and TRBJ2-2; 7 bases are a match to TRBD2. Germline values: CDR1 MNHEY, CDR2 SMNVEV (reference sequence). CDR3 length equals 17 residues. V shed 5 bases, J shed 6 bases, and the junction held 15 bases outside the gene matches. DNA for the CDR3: TGTGCCAGCAGTGATCCCCGGGACTACGTCCTCCCCGGGGAGCTGTTTTTT. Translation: CASSDPRDYVLPGELFF.

The CDR3 sequence is CASSGLAGWQETQYF. CDR3 DNA: TGTGCCTCCAGCGGACTAGCGGGGTGGCAAGAGACCCAGTACTTC. The chain carries TRBV30 and TRBJ2-5, with 12 positions matching TRBD2. With V trimmed by 7 bases and J by 2 bases, 8 bases remained unmatched. The CDR3 length is 15 residues. The germline V gene has CDR1 GTSNPN and CDR2 SVGIG (reference sequence).

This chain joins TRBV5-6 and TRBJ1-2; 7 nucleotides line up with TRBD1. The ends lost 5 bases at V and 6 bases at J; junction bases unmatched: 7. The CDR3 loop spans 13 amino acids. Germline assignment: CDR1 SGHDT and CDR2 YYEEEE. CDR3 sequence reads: CASRAGTAHGYTF. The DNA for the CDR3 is TGTGCCAGCAGAGCCGGGACAGCACATGGCTACACCTTC.

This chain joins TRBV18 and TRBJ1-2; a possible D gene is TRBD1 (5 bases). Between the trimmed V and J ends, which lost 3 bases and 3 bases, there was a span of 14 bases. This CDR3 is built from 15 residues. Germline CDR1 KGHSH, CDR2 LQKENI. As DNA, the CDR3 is TGTGCCAGCTCACCCGGCGGGGGTTTGTACTATGGCTACACCTTC. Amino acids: CASSPGGGLYYGYTF.

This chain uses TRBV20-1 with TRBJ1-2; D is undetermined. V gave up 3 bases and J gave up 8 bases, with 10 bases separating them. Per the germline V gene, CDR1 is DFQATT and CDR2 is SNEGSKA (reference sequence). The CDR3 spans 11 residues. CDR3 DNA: TGCAGTGCTAGTACGCGGTACGGCTACACCTTC. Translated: CSASTRYGYTF.

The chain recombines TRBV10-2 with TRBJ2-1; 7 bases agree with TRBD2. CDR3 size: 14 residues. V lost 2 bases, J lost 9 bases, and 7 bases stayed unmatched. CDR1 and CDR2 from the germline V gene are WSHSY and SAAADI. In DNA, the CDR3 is TGCGCCAGCAGTGAGGGGGCGGGAGTAGGTGAGCAGTTCTTC. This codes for CASSEGAGVGEQFF.

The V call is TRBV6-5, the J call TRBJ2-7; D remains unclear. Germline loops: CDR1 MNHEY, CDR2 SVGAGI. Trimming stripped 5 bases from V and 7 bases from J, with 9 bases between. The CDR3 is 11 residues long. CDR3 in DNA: TGTGCCAGCAGTGAACTGAGGGAGCAGTACTTC. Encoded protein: CASSELREQYF.

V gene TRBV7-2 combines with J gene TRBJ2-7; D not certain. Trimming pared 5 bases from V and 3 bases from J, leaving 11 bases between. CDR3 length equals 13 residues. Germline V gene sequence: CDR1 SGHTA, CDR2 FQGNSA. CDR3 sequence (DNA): TGTGCCAGCAGCCCCGCCCCCGGCTACGAGCAGTACTTC. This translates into CASSPAPGYEQYF.

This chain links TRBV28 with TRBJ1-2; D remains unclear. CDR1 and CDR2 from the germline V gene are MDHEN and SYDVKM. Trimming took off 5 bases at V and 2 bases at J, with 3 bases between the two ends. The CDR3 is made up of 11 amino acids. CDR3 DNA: TGTGCCAGCAGTAGGAACTATGGCTACACCTTC. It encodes CASSRNYGYTF.

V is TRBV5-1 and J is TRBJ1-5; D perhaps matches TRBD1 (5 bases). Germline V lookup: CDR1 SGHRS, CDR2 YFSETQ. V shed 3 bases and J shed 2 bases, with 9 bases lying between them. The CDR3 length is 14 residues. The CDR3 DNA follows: TGCGCCAGCAGCTCAAGAGGGGGCAATCAGCCCCAGCATTTT. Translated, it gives CASSSRGGNQPQHF. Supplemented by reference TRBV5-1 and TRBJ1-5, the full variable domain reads KAGVTQTPRYLIKTRGQQVTLSCSPISGHRSVSWYQQTPGQGLQFLFEYFSETQRNKGNFPGRFSGRQFSNSRSEMNVSTLELGDSALYLCASSSRGGNQPQHFGDGTRLSIL.

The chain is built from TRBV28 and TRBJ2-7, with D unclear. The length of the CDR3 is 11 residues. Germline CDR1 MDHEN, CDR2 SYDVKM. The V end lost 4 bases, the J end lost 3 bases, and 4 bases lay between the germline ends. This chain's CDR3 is CASSSYYEQYF. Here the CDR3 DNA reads TGTGCCAGCAGTTCATACTACGAGCAGTACTTC. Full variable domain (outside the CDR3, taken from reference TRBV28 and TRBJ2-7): DVKVTQSSRYLVKRTGEKVFLECVQDMDHENMFWYRQDPGLGLRLIYFSYDVKMKEKGDIPEGYSVSREKKERFSLILESASTNQTSMYLCASSSYYEQYFGPGTRLTVT.

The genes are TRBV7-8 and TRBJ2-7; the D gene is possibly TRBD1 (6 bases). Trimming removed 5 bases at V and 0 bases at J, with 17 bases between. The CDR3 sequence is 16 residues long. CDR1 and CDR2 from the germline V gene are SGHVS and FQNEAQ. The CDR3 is CASSHNRGILSYEQYF. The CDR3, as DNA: TGTGCCAGCAGCCACAATAGGGGGATCCTCTCCTACGAGCAGTACTTC.